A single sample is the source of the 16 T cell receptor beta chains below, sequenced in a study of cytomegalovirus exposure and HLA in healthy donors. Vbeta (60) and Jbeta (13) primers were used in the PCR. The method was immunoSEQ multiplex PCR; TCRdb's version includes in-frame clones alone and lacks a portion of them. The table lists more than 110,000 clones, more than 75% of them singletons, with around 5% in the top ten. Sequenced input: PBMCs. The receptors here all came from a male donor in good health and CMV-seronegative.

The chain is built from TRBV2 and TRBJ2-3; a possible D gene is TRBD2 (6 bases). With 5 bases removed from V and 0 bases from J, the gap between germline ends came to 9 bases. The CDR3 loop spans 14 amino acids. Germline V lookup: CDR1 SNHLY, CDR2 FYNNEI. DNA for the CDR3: TGTGCCAGCAGTCTCCTAGCGAGCACAGATACGCAGTATTTT. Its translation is CASSLLASTDTQYF.

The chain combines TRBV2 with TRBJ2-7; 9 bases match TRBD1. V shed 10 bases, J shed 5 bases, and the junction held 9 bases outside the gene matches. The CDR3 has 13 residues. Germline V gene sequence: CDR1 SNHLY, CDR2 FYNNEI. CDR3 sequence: CAKKGDREDEQYF. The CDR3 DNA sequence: TGTGCCAAAAAGGGGGACAGGGAGGACGAGCAGTACTTC. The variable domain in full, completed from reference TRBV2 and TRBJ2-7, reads EPEVTQTPSHQVTQMGQEVILRCVPISNHLYFYWYRQILGQKVEFLVSFYNNEISEKSEIFDDQFSVERPDGSNFTLKIRSTKLEDSAMYFCAKKGDREDEQYFGPGTRLTVT.

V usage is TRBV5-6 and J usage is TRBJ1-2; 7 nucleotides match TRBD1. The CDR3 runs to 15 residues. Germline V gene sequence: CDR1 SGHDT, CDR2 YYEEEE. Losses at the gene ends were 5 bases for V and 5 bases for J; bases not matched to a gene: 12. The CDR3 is CASRQTGTARYGYTF. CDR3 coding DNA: TGTGCCAGCAGACAAACCGGGACAGCACGATATGGCTACACCTTC.

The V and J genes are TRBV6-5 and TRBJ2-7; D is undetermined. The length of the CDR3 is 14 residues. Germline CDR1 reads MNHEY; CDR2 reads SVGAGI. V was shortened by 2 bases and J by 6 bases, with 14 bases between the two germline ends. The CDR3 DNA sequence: TGTGCCAGCAGTTACATCGGGTATCGAGTCGAGCAGTACTTC. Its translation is CASSYIGYRVEQYF.

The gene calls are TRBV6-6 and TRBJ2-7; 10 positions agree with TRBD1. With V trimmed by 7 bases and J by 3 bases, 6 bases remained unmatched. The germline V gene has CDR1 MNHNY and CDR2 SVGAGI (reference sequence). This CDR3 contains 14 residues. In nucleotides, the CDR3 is TGTGCCAGCACCATGGGACAGGGGATCTACGAGCAGTACTTC. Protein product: CASTMGQGIYEQYF.

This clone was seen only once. CDR3 bases: TGTGCCAGCAGCCCGACAGGCTCAGAAGCTTTCTTT. This sequence encodes CASSPTGSEAFF. The chain links TRBV27 to TRBJ1-1, with D possibly TRBD1 on 6 matching bases. The germline gives CDR1 MNHEY, CDR2 SMNVEV (reference sequence). V lost 6 bases and J lost 8, with 13 bases in between. The CDR3 is 12 residues long.

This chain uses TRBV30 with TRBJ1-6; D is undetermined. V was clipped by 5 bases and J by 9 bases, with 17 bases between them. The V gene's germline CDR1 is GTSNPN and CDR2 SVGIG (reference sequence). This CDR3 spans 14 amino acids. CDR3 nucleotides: TGTGCCTGGGGAGCCGGAGGGTCGGTTTCACCCCTCCACTTT. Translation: CAWGAGGSVSPLHF.

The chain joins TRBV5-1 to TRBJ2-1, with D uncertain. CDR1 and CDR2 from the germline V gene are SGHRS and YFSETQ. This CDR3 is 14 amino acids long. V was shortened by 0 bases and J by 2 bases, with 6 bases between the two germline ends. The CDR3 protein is CASSLGSTYNEQFF. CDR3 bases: TGCGCCAGCAGCTTGGGCAGTACCTACAATGAGCAGTTCTTC.

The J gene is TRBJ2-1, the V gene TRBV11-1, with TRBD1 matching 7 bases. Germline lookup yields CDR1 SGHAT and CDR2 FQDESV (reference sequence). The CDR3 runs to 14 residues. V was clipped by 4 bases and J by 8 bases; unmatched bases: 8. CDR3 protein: CASSSQDRVYEQFF. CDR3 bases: TGTGCCAGCAGCTCCCAAGACAGGGTCTATGAGCAGTTCTTC.

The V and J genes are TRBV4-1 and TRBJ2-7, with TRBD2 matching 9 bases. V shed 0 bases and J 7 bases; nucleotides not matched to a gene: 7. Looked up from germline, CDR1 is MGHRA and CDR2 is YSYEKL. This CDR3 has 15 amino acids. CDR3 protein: CASSQEAAGGLEQYF. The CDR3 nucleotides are TGCGCCAGCAGCCAAGAAGCAGCGGGGGGCCTTGAGCAGTACTTC.

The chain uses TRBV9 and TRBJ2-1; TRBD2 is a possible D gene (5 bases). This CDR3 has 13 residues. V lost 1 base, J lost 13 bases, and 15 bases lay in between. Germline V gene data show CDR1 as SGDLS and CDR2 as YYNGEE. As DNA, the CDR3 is TGTGCCAGCAGCGTAATTCAGCGGTCCCGCCAGTTCTTC. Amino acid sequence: CASSVIQRSRQFF.

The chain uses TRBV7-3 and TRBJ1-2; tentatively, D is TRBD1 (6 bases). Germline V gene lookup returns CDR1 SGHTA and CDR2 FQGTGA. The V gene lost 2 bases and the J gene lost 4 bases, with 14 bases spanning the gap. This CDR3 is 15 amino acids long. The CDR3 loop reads CASSLFRTAPYGYTF. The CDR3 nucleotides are TGTGCCAGCAGCTTATTCCGGACAGCTCCCTATGGCTACACCTTC.

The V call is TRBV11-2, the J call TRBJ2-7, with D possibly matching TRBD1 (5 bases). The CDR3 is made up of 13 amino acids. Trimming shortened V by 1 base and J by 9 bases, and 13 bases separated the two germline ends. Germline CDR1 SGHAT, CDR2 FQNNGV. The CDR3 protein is CASSLVETQGQYF. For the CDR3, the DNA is TGTGCCAGCAGCTTAGTCGAGACTCAGGGGCAGTACTTC.

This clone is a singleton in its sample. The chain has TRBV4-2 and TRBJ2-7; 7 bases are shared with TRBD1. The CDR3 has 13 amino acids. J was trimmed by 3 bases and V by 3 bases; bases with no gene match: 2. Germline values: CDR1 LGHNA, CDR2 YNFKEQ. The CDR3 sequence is CASSHGTVYEQYF. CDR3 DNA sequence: TGTGCCAGCAGCCATGGGACAGTCTACGAGCAGTACTTC.

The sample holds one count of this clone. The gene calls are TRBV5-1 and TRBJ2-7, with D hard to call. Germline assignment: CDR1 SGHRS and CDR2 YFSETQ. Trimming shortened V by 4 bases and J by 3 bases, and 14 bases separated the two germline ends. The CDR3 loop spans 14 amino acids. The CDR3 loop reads CASSPPGSRYEQYF. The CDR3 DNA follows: TGCGCCAGCAGCCCCCCAGGCAGTCGCTACGAGCAGTACTTC.

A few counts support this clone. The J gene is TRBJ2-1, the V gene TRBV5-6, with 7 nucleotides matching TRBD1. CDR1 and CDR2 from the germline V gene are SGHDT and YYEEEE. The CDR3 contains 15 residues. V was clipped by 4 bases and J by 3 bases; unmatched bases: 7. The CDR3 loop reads CASSRGTASYNEQFF. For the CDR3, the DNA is TGTGCCAGCAGCCGAGGGACAGCGAGCTACAATGAGCAGTTCTTC.